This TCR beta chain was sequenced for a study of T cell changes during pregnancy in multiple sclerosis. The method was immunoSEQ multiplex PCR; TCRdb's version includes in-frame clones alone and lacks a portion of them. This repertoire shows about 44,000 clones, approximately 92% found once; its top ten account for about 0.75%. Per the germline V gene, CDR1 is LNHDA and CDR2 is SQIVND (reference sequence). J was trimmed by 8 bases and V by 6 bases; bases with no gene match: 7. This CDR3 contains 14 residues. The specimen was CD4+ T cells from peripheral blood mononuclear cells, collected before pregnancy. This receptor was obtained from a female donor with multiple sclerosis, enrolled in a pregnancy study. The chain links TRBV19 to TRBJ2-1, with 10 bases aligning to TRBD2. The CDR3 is CASRRAGGSDEQFF. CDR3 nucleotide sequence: TGTGCCAGTAGAAGAGCGGGAGGGTCGGATGAGCAGTTCTTC. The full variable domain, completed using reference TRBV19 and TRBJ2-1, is DGGITQSPKYLFRKEGQNVTLSCEQNLNHDAMYWYRQDPGQGLRLIYYSQIVNDFQKGDIAEGYSVSREKKESFPLTVTSAQKNPTAFYLCASRRAGGSDEQFFGPGTRLTVL.